This T cell receptor beta chain came from a study of T cell changes during pregnancy in multiple sclerosis (dated by TCRdb to between 2019 and 2020). Study-level background: In women with multiple sclerosis, the researchers looked at how the T cell repertoire shifted as pregnancy progressed.

Receptor amplification or capture employed the immunoSEQ multiplex PCR assay. TCRdb carries this immuneACCESS record with in-frame sequences only. Its versions omit some clonotypes, under half of them owing to an unresolved V gene in the studies checked, with the rest unexplained. The sample contains almost 35,000 clones, approximately 91% of them found a single time. The biggest ten clones account for 4% to 5.5% of the sample. Comment on this clone: Its specific antigen is unknown. No per-base quality is available; no much larger clone lies one base away.

V trim: 2 bases; J trim: 13 bases; unmatched bases: 11. From its cysteine to its phenylalanine, the CDR3 spans 15 amino acids. Only the CDR3 DNA is retained, 45 bases long and in frame from the first base. The germline V gene (reference sequence) provides CDR1 SEHNR and CDR2 FQNEAQ. The receptor chain draws on TRBV7-9 and TRBJ1-6; 7 central bases correspond to TRBD1. The receptor's source is a female donor in good health, enrolled as a control in a pregnancy study. This sample comprised peripheral blood, obtained in the second trimester of pregnancy. The CDR3 protein is CASSLTVGQIMPLHF. The nucleotide sequence reads TGTGCCAGCAGCTTAACGGTGGGACAGATAATGCCCCTCCACTTT.